This T cell receptor beta chain emerged from a study of blood T cell repertoires in COVID-19. Whole-study context: Samples of COVID-19 (acute and convalescent) were obtained from the United States, Italy and Spain. In each case, the material was cDNA or gDNA derived from T cells, B-cell-depleted T cells, or PBMCs.

In the original processing: For nucleated cells, counts were estimated from reference gene primer amplification. TCRdb's copy holds only in-frame clones and misses some; the assay was immunoSEQ multiplex PCR. That table gives V, J and clone size, and the DNA gave D and trimming. The sample includes about 130,000 clones, roughly four fifths of them seen just once. This clone was counted once. What was sequenced was peripheral blood. This clonotype was obtained from a man aged 60 to 69 with acute or convalescent COVID-19.

CDR3 bases: TGTGCCCCCAACGGCAGACATGAAGCTTTCTTT. Its protein is CAPNGRHEAFF. This sequence joins TRBV24-1 and TRBJ1-1; D not certain. V dropped 12 bases and J dropped 7 bases, with 14 bases sitting between them. Germline V gene data show CDR1 as KGHDR and CDR2 as SFDVKD. CDR3 length: 11 amino acids.